This T cell receptor beta chain was sequenced in a study of blood T cells in healthy people across ages (dated by TCRdb to 2015 to 2017). With respect to the entire study: In model experiments, roughly one uniquely barcoded TCR beta cDNA molecule per two T cells was captured by template switching. To track age-related changes in TCR beta repertoire diversity, the study relied on deep sequencing normalized with unique cDNA molecular identifiers. The donors were split into four age groups: young (average about 15 years), middle-aged (more than 35), aged (more than 55) and long-lived (about 82). Donors of different ages were randomly distributed across sequencing lanes to avoid experimental bias. Two additional independent replicas of 1 million unique cDNA reads from the same blood draw were analyzed for two donors (one aged 18 to 29 and one aged 80 or older). The paper as a whole reports these results and caveats: Compared with the aged group, more naive CD4+ T cells, fewer expanded clones and increased TCR diversity were shown by the long-lived group, suggesting age selection. Estimates of total diversity from one million sequenced T cells were regarded as lower bounds and underestimates. A strong correlation was found between observed TCR beta diversity and the percentage of naive T cells measured by flow cytometry. Bulk unsorted PBMC profiling prevented conclusive comparison of naive and antigen-experienced compartments. Because the CMV infection status of the donors was unknown, age-related changes in expanded clonotypes may potentially have been confounded. Observed TCR beta diversity per million T cells fell roughly linearly with age, and a significant reduction was already apparent by age about 36.

Library preparation was by 5' RACE. The instrument was an Illumina HiSeq 2500. A second roughly 6 to 12 cycle PCR used a sample-barcoded 5' primer and a J-beta primer mix. A unique molecular identifier was introduced onto each TCR beta cDNA molecule by a template-switch 5' adaptor carrying 12 random nucleotides. Each sample yielded at least 2.5 million CDR3-containing paired-end reads. All of the RNA was converted into first-strand cDNA using the Mint cDNA synthesis kit, with a TRBC-specific oligonucleotide serving as the primer. Following uracil-DNA glycosylase treatment, a first 18-cycle PCR with universal primers M1SS and BC2_uni_R was performed on all cDNA. Turning to the authors' computational methods: For normalization, 1 million high-quality reads, each with a distinct molecular identifier, were randomly selected from each sample. Instead of being binned into consensus sequences, reads that shared molecular identifiers were thrown out. MiTCR, set to a Q25 quality threshold and the strictest error-elimination algorithm, was used for CDR3 identification, clonotype clustering and error correction. A nonparametric unseen species model with Euler transformation was used to estimate lower-bound total TCR beta diversity. The public reads were quality trimmed at Q25 with fastp and then assembled into clones with MiXCR by TCRdb, keeping productive beta chains. Rows are combined by CDR3 protein, so each entry shows the most common genes and DNA. For this entry, the V and J calls and clone size follow TCRdb and not the study's own pipeline. For this sample the table gives 950,000 to 1,200,000 distinct CDR3 sequences, of which around two fifths were detected only once. Jointly, the top ten make up over 10% of the sample.

Concerning this clonotype: No cognate antigen has been identified for it. One base away there is no much larger clone; base qualities are not given.

The roughly 39 donors, aged 6 to 90 years, were systemically healthy Caucasian individuals from Russia. Each donor gave 8 to 10 milliliters of peripheral blood, collected into EDTA-treated Vacutainer tubes. PBMCs were isolated by Ficoll-Paque density-gradient centrifugation, with at least 6 million obtained per sample. Trizol reagent was used to extract total RNA from PBMCs, with at least 6 micrograms per sample. The percentages of naive CD45RAhigh/CD27high T cells were determined by flow cytometry on a PBMC aliquot from every donor. Trimming removed 7 bases from V and 8 bases from J, leaving 21 bases between the germline ends. As encoded in the germline V gene, CDR1 is SGHRS while CDR2 is YFSETQ. Inclusive of the bounding cysteine and phenylalanine, the CDR3 is 14 residues long. CDR3 DNA is the only sequence kept; it has 42 bases, read in frame from the first base.

Rearrangement joined TRBV5-1 to TRBJ1-1; the D gene lacks a confident call. The TCR originated in a man between 18 and 35 years old in good health. The specimen sequenced was blood. The DNA sequence is as follows: TGCGCCAGCTCTCCCGGAGGTGGAGGGTCGGAAGCTTTCTTT. Translation gives CASSPGGGGSEAFF.